This entry lists 25 T cell receptor beta chains sequenced from one sample in a study of human T cells and chemical hapten exposure. Unfractionated whole blood yielded total RNA. TCRdb itself ran the 5' RACE reads through MiXCR, one entry per CDR3 protein. The table lists 110,000 or so distinct CDR3 sequences, roughly 19% of them singletons. The receptors shown here come from a human donor in good health.

This clonotype was observed a few times. This chain uses TRBV29-1 with TRBJ1-2; 11 nucleotides line up with TRBD1. Looked up from germline, CDR1 is SQVTM and CDR2 is ANQGSEA. The CDR3 length is 13 residues. Unmatched junction bases numbered 4, after V lost 4 bases and J lost 6 bases. The CDR3: CSVARTGGNGYTF. CDR3 bases: TGCAGCGTTGCCAGGACAGGGGGCAATGGCTACACCTTC. The full variable domain, its missing parts supplied by reference TRBV29-1 and TRBJ1-2, is SAVISQKPSRDICQRGTSLTIQCQVDSQVTMMFWYRQQPGQSLTLIATANQGSEATYESGFVIDKFPISRPNLTFSTLTVSNMSPEDSSIYLCSVARTGGNGYTFGSGTRLTVV.

This clonotype was seen more than once but under ten times. The rearrangement uses TRBV14 and TRBJ2-1; D perhaps matches TRBD1 (6 bases). Germline lookup yields CDR1 SGHDN and CDR2 FVKESK. The CDR3 totals 14 residues. Deletions cut 3 bases from V and 8 bases from J, with 14 bases between. The CDR3 spells CASSQMGDIYEQFF. The DNA of the CDR3 is TGTGCCAGCAGCCAGATGGGGGACATTTATGAGCAGTTCTTC.

The chain is built from TRBV11-3 and TRBJ2-3, with 12 bases that match TRBD2. This CDR3 comprises 17 residues. The J segment lost 0 bases and the V segment lost 5 bases, leaving 6 bases of the junction unmatched. CDR1 and CDR2 from the germline V gene are SGHNT and YENEEA. The CDR3 is CASSPRTSGTSTDTQYF. The DNA for the CDR3 is TGTGCCAGCAGCCCCAGGACTAGCGGGACTAGCACAGATACGCAGTATTTT.

This clonotype appeared a few times. The rearrangement uses TRBV2 and TRBJ2-3, with D tentatively TRBD2 (5 bases). The germline gives CDR1 SNHLY, CDR2 FYNNEI. The V end lost 5 bases, the J end lost 2 bases, and 14 bases lay between the germline ends. The CDR3 length is 15 residues. The CDR3 protein is CASSSEDSPTDTQYF. The CDR3 DNA reads as TGTGCCAGCAGTTCCGAGGACTCGCCCACAGATACGCAGTATTTT.

The V gene is TRBV6-1, the J gene TRBJ2-7; D assignment may be TRBD1 or TRBD2 (5 bases each). Germline CDR1 reads MNHNS; CDR2 reads SASEGT. Trimming removed 7 bases from V and 7 bases from J, with 17 bases in between. The length of the CDR3 is 13 residues. This CDR3 is CASKLAGTGEQYF. The DNA for the CDR3 is TGTGCCAGCAAATTGGCAGGGACGGGAGAGCAGTACTTC.

V gene TRBV2 combines with J gene TRBJ2-3; D is possibly TRBD2 (5 bases). CDR3 length: 13 residues. Per the germline V gene, CDR1 is SNHLY and CDR2 is FYNNEI. V was trimmed by 7 bases and J by 7 bases, leaving 15 bases between them. DNA of the CDR3: TGTGCCAGCAAAAAGGGAGTATCAAATACGCAGTATTTT. It specifies CASKKGVSNTQYF.

This clonotype was found a few times. The chain combines TRBV28 with TRBJ1-2, with no clear D. Germline V gene lookup returns CDR1 MDHEN and CDR2 SYDVKM. The V end lost 5 bases, the J end lost 4 bases, and 14 bases lay between the germline ends. The CDR3 is made up of 14 amino acids. CDR3 nucleotides: TGTGCCAGCAGTCCACCCCCCAGGACCTATGGCTACACCTTC. As protein: CASSPPPRTYGYTF.

This clonotype has only a few counts. The chain is built from TRBV5-4 and TRBJ1-1; unclear D gene. The V and J ends lost 4 bases and 6 bases respectively, with 13 bases between them. This CDR3 spans 13 amino acids. The germline gives CDR1 SGHNT, CDR2 YYREEE (reference sequence). The CDR3 loop reads CASSGGMSSEAFF. For the CDR3, the DNA is TGTGCCAGCAGCGGCGGGATGTCTTCTGAAGCTTTCTTT.

The CDR3 reads CASSQTIYEQYF. The CDR3 nucleotides are TGTGCCAGCAGCCAAACGATCTACGAGCAGTACTTC. The chain employs TRBV28 and TRBJ2-7; D is unclear. CDR1 and CDR2 from the germline V gene are MDHEN and SYDVKM. This CDR3 comprises 12 residues. V shed 6 bases and J shed 3 bases, with 9 bases lying between them.

J is TRBJ2-1 and V is TRBV20-1; a possible D gene is TRBD2 (5 bases). CDR1 DFQATT and CDR2 SNEGSKA come from the germline V gene (reference sequence). This CDR3 spans 16 amino acids. Trimming took 0 bases from V and 0 from J, leaving 12 bases between them. CDR3 sequence: CSARDKKRSSYNEQFF. The CDR3 nucleotides are TGCAGTGCTAGAGATAAAAAGCGGAGCTCCTACAATGAGCAGTTCTTC.

This clonotype was counted a few times. The chain employs TRBV5-6 and TRBJ1-5; no definite D call. The CDR3 totals 15 residues. The V end lost 2 bases, the J end lost 0 bases, and 9 bases lay between the germline ends. CDR1 and CDR2 from the germline V gene are SGHDT and YYEEEE. The CDR3 sequence is CASSFGWNSNQPQHF. In DNA, the CDR3 is TGTGCCAGCAGCTTTGGATGGAATAGCAATCAGCCCCAGCATTTT.

The chain uses TRBV10-1 and TRBJ2-3; 11 bases agree with TRBD2. The CDR3 has 18 residues. V shed 4 bases, J shed 0 bases, and the junction held 9 bases outside the gene matches. Germline V lookup: CDR1 WNHNN, CDR2 SYGVQD (reference sequence). CDR3 region: CASSVGTSGSSSTDTQYF. The CDR3 coding sequence is TGCGCCAGCAGTGTCGGGACTAGCGGAAGCTCTAGCACAGATACGCAGTATTTT.

The rearrangement uses TRBV4-2 and TRBJ2-3; no clear D gene. The CDR3 is 13 amino acids. Trimming cost V 1 base and J 2 bases, with 4 bases left between them. The germline CDR1 and CDR2 sequences are LGHNA and YNFKEQ. The CDR3 sequence is CASSQGNTDTQYF. CDR3 DNA: TGTGCCAGCAGCCAAGGGAACACAGATACGCAGTATTTT.

The sample holds a few counts of this clonotype. As DNA, the CDR3 is TGCGCCAGCAGCTACAGGGCCGTTCGGGAAAAACTGTTTTTT. Translated, it gives CASSYRAVREKLFF. The rearrangement uses TRBV4-1 and TRBJ1-4; D is possibly TRBD1 (6 bases). The V end lost 5 bases, the J end lost 8 bases, and 15 bases lay between the germline ends. Germline V CDR1 and CDR2: MGHRA, YSYEKL. The CDR3 totals 14 residues.

This clonotype was seen a handful of times. The chain recombines TRBV7-9 with TRBJ2-3; 8 bases align to TRBD1. The CDR3 runs 18 residues. Germline-derived CDR1 and CDR2 are SEHNR and FQNEAQ (reference sequence). V was pared by 5 bases and J by 2 bases, with 15 bases of the junction left unmatched. CDR3 DNA sequence: TGTGCCAGCAGCCCGCGGACAGGGACTCCGAGCAACACAGATACGCAGTATTTT. This gives the protein CASSPRTGTPSNTDTQYF.

This clonotype was seen only a few times. V gene TRBV30 combines with J gene TRBJ1-2; no clear D gene. The CDR3 loop spans 15 amino acids. Trimming removed 0 bases from V and 6 bases from J, with 17 bases in between. Germline V gene lookup returns CDR1 GTSNPN and CDR2 SVGIG (reference sequence). In DNA, the CDR3 is TGTGCCTGGAGTGTATTTAGTGCGGGGAGGCATGGCTACACCTTC. This codes for CAWSVFSAGRHGYTF.

There are a few counts of this clonotype. This chain connects TRBV5-1 to TRBJ2-2; possibly TRBD1 for D (5 bases). The CDR3 runs to 18 residues. Germline CDR1 is SGHRS and CDR2 is YFSETQ. Trimming removed 0 bases from V and 6 bases from J, with 21 bases in between. The CDR3 DNA sequence: TGCGCCAGCAGCTTGGAGCCAGGGTCAAAGGCTTGGTCCGGGGAGCTGTTTTTT. This codes for CASSLEPGSKAWSGELFF.

This clonotype has more than one count but fewer than ten. V and J are TRBV13 and TRBJ2-1; 10 nucleotides line up with TRBD1. With 6 bases clipped from V and 3 bases from J, the junction kept 5 bases outside the gene matches. The CDR3 totals 15 residues. Germline CDR1 PRHDT, CDR2 FYEKMQ (reference sequence). This CDR3 is CASSYRDRGYNEQFF. The CDR3 nucleotides read TGTGCCAGCAGTTACCGGGACAGGGGCTACAATGAGCAGTTCTTC.

This clonotype has more than one count but fewer than ten. The chain combines TRBV2 with TRBJ1-1; tentatively, D is TRBD1 (5 bases). The CDR3 loop spans 13 amino acids. Germline-derived CDR1 and CDR2 are SNHLY and FYNNEI. V was trimmed by 7 bases and J by 0 bases, leaving 9 bases between them. The CDR3 DNA is TGTGCCAGCAAGAAGGGGATGAACACTGAAGCTTTCTTT. Its translation: CASKKGMNTEAFF.

This clonotype appeared a few times. The genes are TRBV28 and TRBJ2-3; no definite D call. Germline-derived CDR1 and CDR2 are MDHEN and SYDVKM. The CDR3 loop spans 13 amino acids. V was shortened by 6 bases and J by 6 bases, with 13 bases between the two germline ends. The chain's CDR3 is CASRISSGDTQYF. Here the CDR3 DNA reads TGTGCCAGCAGGATAAGTTCTGGGGATACGCAGTATTTT.

The sample holds a few counts of this clonotype. The rearrangement links TRBV27 to TRBJ2-4; a weak D match, TRBD2 (5 bases). This CDR3 has 17 residues. V was cut by 4 bases and J by 0 bases, with 16 bases left in between. The germline CDR1 and CDR2 sequences are MNHEY and SMNVEV (reference sequence). The CDR3 DNA reads as TGTGCCAGCAGTTCAAAGGCCGGGGTGATAGCCAAAAACATTCAGTACTTC. It specifies CASSSKAGVIAKNIQYF.

In its sample, this clonotype was seen a few times. The rearrangement links TRBV5-8 to TRBJ2-7; D may be TRBD1 (6 bases). Trimming stripped 2 bases from V and 2 bases from J, with 11 bases between. Germline lookup yields CDR1 SGHTS and CDR2 YDEGEE. The CDR3 extends over 14 amino acids. The CDR3 coding sequence is TGTGCCAGCAGCTTTGGGACACCCACCTACGAGCAGTACTTC. Its protein is CASSFGTPTYEQYF.

The V call is TRBV14, the J call TRBJ2-1; D perhaps matches TRBD2 (6 bases). Germline V gene data show CDR1 as SGHDN and CDR2 as FVKESK. This CDR3 comprises 16 residues. The V gene lost 0 bases and the J gene lost 6 bases, with 15 bases spanning the gap. CDR3 amino acids: CASSQDWGGASNEQFF. The CDR3 bases are TGTGCCAGCAGCCAAGATTGGGGCGGGGCCAGCAATGAGCAGTTCTTC.

This clonotype was observed a few times. The junction departs from the called germline gene at one end, perhaps through a read error. The chain combines TRBV6-5 with TRBJ1-1; 7 bases map to TRBD1. Germline CDR1 MNHEY, CDR2 SVGAGI. This CDR3 contains 14 residues. The CDR3 DNA follows: TGTGCCAGCAGTCCCGGGACAGTGAACACTGAAGCCTTCTTT. Translated: CASSPGTVNTEAFF.

V usage is TRBV30 and J usage is TRBJ2-1; 8 bases line up with TRBD2. V dropped 0 bases and J dropped 9; count of bases not matched to a gene: 16. The V gene's germline CDR1 is GTSNPN and CDR2 SVGIG (reference sequence). This CDR3 spans 17 amino acids. CDR3 nucleotide sequence: TGTGCCTGGAGTGTGGGGGCGGGAGGCCACCCCGGAGCTGAGCAGTTCTTC. The encoded protein is CAWSVGAGGHPGAEQFF. Full variable domain (outside the CDR3, taken from reference TRBV30 and TRBJ2-1): SQTIHQWPATLVQPVGSPLSLECTVEGTSNPNLYWYRQAAGRGLQLLFYSVGIGQISSEVPQNLSASRPQDRQFILSSKKLLLSDSGFYLCAWSVGAGGHPGAEQFFGPGTRLTVL.